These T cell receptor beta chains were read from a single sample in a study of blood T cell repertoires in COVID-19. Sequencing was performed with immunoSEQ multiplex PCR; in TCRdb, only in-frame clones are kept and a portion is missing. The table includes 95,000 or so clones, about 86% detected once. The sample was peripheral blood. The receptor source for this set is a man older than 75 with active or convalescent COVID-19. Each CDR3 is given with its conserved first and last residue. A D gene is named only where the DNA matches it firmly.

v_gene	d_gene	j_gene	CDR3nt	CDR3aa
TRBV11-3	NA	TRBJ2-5	TGTGCCAGCAGCTTTCAGGGACAAGAGACCCAGTACTTC	CASSFQGQETQYF
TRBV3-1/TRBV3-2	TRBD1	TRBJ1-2	TGTGCCAGCAGCCAAGAGAACAGGGGCCGTAATTATGGCTACACCTTC	CASSQENRGRNYGYTF
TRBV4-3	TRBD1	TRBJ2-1	TGCGCCAGCAGCCAAGACCCACAGGGGGCCTACAATGAGCAGTTCTTC	CASSQDPQGAYNEQFF
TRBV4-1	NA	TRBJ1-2	TGCGCCAGCAGCCAAGAGCGGGGGGCCGTGGATGGCTACACCTTC	CASSQERGAVDGYTF
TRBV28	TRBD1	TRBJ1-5	TGTGCCAGCAGTTTTCGGGGCAAAGCAGGGGGCGTTTTTGGCAATCAGCCCCAGCATTTT	CASSFRGKAGGVFGNQPQHF
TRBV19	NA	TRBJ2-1	TGTGCCAGTAGTGCCCTAGGTGGATACAATGAGCAGTTCTTC	CASSALGGYNEQFF
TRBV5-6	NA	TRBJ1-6	TGTGCCAGCAGCTTGGCTCAGGGGAGTTCACCCCTCCACTTT	CASSLAQGSSPLHF
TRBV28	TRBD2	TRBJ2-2	TGTGCCAGCAGAACCGGGCTAGCGGGAGTCACCGGGGAGCTGTTTTTT	CASRTGLAGVTGELFF
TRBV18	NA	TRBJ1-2	TGTGCCAGCTCACCACGCCCTCTGTCCAGGGAGGGCCCTCGTAACTATGGCTACACCTTC	CASSPRPLSREGPRNYGYTF
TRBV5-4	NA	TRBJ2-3	TGTGCCAGCAGTAACCCGGTGACAGATACGCAGTATTTT	CASSNPVTDTQYF
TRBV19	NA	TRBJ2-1	TGTGCCAGTACCCTCGACTCTGACAATGAGCAGTTCTTC	CASTLDSDNEQFF
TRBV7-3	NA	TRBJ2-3	TGTGCCAGCAGCTACCGGACTGGGGACACAGATACGCAGTATTTT	CASSYRTGDTDTQYF